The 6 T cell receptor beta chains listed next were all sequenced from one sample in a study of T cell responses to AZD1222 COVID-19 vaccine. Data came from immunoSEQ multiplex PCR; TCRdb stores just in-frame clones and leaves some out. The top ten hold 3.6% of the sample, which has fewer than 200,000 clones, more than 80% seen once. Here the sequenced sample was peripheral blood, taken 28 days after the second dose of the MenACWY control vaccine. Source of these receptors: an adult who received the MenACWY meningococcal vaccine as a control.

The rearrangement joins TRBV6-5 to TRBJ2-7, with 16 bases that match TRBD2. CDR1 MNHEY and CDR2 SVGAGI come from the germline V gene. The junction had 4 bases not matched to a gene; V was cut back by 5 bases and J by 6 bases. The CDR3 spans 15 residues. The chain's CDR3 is CASSMGLAGGFEQYF. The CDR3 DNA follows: TGTGCCAGCAGTATGGGACTAGCGGGAGGGTTCGAGCAGTACTTC.

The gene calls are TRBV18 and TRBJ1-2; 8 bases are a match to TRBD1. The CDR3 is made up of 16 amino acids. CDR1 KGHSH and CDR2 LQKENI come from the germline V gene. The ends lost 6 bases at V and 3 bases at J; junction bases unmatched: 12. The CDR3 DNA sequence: TGTGCCAGCTCCCTCAGTCTCGACAGGGGTGACTATGGCTACACCTTC. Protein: CASSLSLDRGDYGYTF.

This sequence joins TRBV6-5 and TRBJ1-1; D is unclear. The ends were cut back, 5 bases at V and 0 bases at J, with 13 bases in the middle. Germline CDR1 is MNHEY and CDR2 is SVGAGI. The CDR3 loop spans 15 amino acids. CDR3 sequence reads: CASSPRPGLNTEAFF. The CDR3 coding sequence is TGTGCCAGCAGTCCCCGACCAGGCCTGAACACTGAAGCTTTCTTT.

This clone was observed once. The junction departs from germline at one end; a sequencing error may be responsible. DNA of the CDR3: TGTGCCTGGAGTGTACATCCTCAGCAAAGGCCCGCAAGCTTC. This encodes CAWSVHPQQRPASF. The chain employs TRBV30 and TRBJ2-7, with D hard to call. Looked up from germline, CDR1 is GTSNPN and CDR2 is SVGIG (reference sequence). This CDR3 spans 14 amino acids.

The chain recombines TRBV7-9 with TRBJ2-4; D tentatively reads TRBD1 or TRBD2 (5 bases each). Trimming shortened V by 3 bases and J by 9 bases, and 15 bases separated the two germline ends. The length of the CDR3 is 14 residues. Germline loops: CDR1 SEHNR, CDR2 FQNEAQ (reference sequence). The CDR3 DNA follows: TGTGCCAGCAGCTTTGGGACCCGAAATAGCATTCAGTACTTC. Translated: CASSFGTRNSIQYF. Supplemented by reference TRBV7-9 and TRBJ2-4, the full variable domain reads DTGVSQNPRHKITKRGQNVTFRCDPISEHNRLYWYRQTLGQGPEFLTYFQNEAQLEKSRLLSDRFSAERPKGSFSTLEIQRTEQGDSAMYLCASSFGTRNSIQYFGAGTRLSVL.

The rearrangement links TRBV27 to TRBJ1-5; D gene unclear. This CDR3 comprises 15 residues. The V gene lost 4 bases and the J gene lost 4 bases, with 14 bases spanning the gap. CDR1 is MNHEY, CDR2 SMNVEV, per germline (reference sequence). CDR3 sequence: CASSSFPLGNQPQHF. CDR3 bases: TGTGCCAGCAGTTCATTTCCCCTAGGGAATCAGCCCCAGCATTTT.